This record covers a single T cell receptor beta chain. The source of the sample is a study of cytotoxic CD8 clonotypes in ibrutinib-treated CLL. In germline, CDR1 is MDHEN, CDR2 SYDVKM. V shed 4 bases, J shed 1 base, and the junction held 6 bases outside the gene matches. The CDR3 is made up of 17 amino acids. Sequencing used immunoSEQ multiplex PCR; TCRdb keeps in-frame clones, though not all of them. In the table there are approximately 300,000 clones, more than 65% of which are singletons. The chain uses TRBV28 and TRBJ2-5, with TRBD2 identical over 13 bases. Sample: PBMCs, taken before ibrutinib treatment. The sequence was obtained from a human donor with chronic lymphocytic leukemia. CDR3 sequence (DNA): TGTGCCAGCAGTTCCCCGACTAGCGGGAGGACCCAAGAGACCCAGTACTTC. Amino acids: CASSSPTSGRTQETQYF.